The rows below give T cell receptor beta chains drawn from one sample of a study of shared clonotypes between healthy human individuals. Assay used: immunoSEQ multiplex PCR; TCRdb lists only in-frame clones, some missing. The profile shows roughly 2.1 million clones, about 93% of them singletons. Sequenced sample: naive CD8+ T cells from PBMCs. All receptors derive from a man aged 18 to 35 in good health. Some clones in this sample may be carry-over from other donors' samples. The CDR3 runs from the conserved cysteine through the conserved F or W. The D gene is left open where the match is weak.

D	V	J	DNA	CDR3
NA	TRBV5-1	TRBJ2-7	TGCGCCAGCAGTCCCAGGGGTCCGGGACCCTCAGGTAGGCACGAGCAGTACTTC	CASSPRGPGPSGRHEQYF
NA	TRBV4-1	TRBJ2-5	TGCGCCAGCAGCCAAGTCAAAGAAATTACCCAAGAGACCCAGTACTTC	CASSQVKEITQETQYF
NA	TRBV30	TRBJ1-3	TGTGCCTGGAGTGACTTGGACACCACGGATGGAAACACCATATATTTT	CAWSDLDTTDGNTIYF
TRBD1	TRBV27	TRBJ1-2	TGTGCCAGCAGTTTATCGAGGGACAGGTACTATGGCTACACCTTC	CASSLSRDRYYGYTF
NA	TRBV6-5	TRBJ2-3	TGTGCCAGCAGTTACAATTGGGCGGGAGATACGCAGTATTTT	CASSYNWAGDTQYF
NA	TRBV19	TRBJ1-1	TGTGCCAGTAGTATAGATGGGGCTGTGGTCACTGAAGCTTTCTTT	CASSIDGAVVTEAFF
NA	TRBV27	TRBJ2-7	TGTGCCAGCAGTTTAATGGCGCCCCGGAATTCTTACGAGCAGTACTTC	CASSLMAPRNSYEQYF
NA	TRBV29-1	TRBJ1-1	TGCAGCGTCCCCAACCCAGGGAGGATGACTGAAGCTTTCTTT	CSVPNPGRMTEAFF
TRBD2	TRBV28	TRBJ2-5	TGTGCCAGCAGTTTAGCTCTAGCGGTCCAAGAGACCCAGTACTTC	CASSLALAVQETQYF
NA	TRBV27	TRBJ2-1	TGTGCCAGCAGTTCTCTCGTTCCCCATGAGCAGTTCTTC	CASSSLVPHEQFF
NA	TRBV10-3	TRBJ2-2	TGTGCCATAGGGGGACCCTGGTCCGGGGAGCTGTTTTTT	CAIGGPWSGELFF